The 10 T cell receptor beta chains below all came from one sample that was sequenced in a study of cytomegalovirus exposure and HLA in healthy donors. Both 60 Vbeta primers and 13 Jbeta primers went into the PCR. TCRdb's copy holds only in-frame clones and misses some; the assay was immunoSEQ multiplex PCR. The profile shows some 110,000 clones, 75% to 85% of them singletons. The sequenced material came from PBMCs. All receptors come from a man aged 35-49 years in good health and CMV-seronegative.

This chain uses TRBV4-2 with TRBJ1-1; D not resolved. The germline CDR1 and CDR2 sequences are LGHNA and YNFKEQ. CDR3 length: 15 amino acids. V was pared by 0 bases and J by 1 base, with 9 bases between. The CDR3 is CASSQDEIENTEAFF. The DNA of the CDR3 is TGTGCCAGCAGCCAAGATGAGATTGAGAACACTGAAGCTTTCTTT.

The chain uses TRBV7-2 and TRBJ1-1; D may be TRBD1 (6 bases). CDR1 and CDR2 (germline): SGHTA, FQGNSA. V lost 5 bases to trimming and J lost 3 bases, with 16 bases between them. The CDR3 length is 15 residues. CDR3 bases: TGTGCCAGCAGCCCGAGGTCAGGGGCGTACACTGAAGCTTTCTTT. Amino acids: CASSPRSGAYTEAFF.

This clone is medium-sized. The chain joins TRBV4-3 to TRBJ2-7; 8 bases align to TRBD1. Germline V gene lookup returns CDR1 LGHNA and CDR2 YSLEER. The J segment lost 5 bases and the V segment lost 2 bases, leaving 2 bases of the junction unmatched. This CDR3 region has 13 residues. The CDR3 sequence is CASSQLDRDEQYF. The CDR3 bases are TGCGCCAGCAGCCAATTGGACAGGGACGAGCAGTACTTC.

CDR3 residues: CASGPPGTANSPLHF. The CDR3 region has the DNA TGTGCTAGTGGTCCTCCTGGGACAGCGAATTCACCCCTCCACTTT. The chain links TRBV12-5 to TRBJ1-6, with 7 positions matching TRBD1. Germline V CDR1 and CDR2: LGHNT, FRNRAP. The CDR3 has 15 residues. With V trimmed by 5 bases and J by 7 bases, 8 bases remained unmatched.

J is TRBJ1-5 and V is TRBV19, with 8 nucleotides matching TRBD1. This CDR3 spans 13 amino acids. CDR1 is LNHDA and CDR2 is SQIVND in the germline V gene (reference sequence). V lost 8 bases to trimming and J lost 6 bases; unmatched junction nucleotides: 6. CDR3 region: CASHGQGGQPQHF. CDR3 bases: TGTGCCAGTCACGGACAGGGAGGTCAGCCCCAGCATTTT. Drawing the rest from reference TRBV19 and TRBJ1-5, the complete variable domain is DGGITQSPKYLFRKEGQNVTLSCEQNLNHDAMYWYRQDPGQGLRLIYYSQIVNDFQKGDIAEGYSVSREKKESFPLTVTSAQKNPTAFYLCASHGQGGQPQHFGDGTRLSIL.

V and J are TRBV7-3 and TRBJ2-1; tentatively, D is TRBD2 (6 bases). Between the trimmed V and J ends, which lost 2 bases and 5 bases, there was a span of 13 bases. CDR1 is SGHTA, CDR2 FQGTGA, per germline. The CDR3 spans 15 residues. CDR3 in amino acids: CASSLGPSGDNEQFF. The CDR3 DNA reads TGTGCCAGCAGCTTAGGCCCCTCGGGAGACAATGAGCAGTTCTTC.

The gene calls are TRBV5-6 and TRBJ1-3; 8 nucleotides align to TRBD1. J gave up 3 bases and V 4 bases, and 9 bases lay outside the gene matches. Germline V gene data show CDR1 as SGHDT and CDR2 as YYEEEE. The CDR3 runs to 16 residues. The CDR3 loop is CASSAIQGALGNTIYF. The CDR3 nucleotides are TGTGCCAGCAGCGCCATCCAGGGGGCTCTTGGAAACACCATATATTTT. The full variable domain, in which reference TRBV5-6 and TRBJ1-3 provide the parts outside the CDR3, is DAGVTQSPTHLIKTRGQQVTLRCSPKSGHDTVSWYQQALGQGPQFIFQYYEEEERQRGNFPDRFSGHQFPNYSSELNVNALLLGDSALYLCASSAIQGALGNTIYFGEGSWLTVV.

This chain links TRBV19 with TRBJ1-3; perhaps TRBD1 as D (6 bases). The ends were cut back, 6 bases at V and 0 bases at J, with 9 bases in the middle. Germline V gives CDR1 LNHDA, CDR2 SQIVND (reference sequence). The CDR3 contains 14 residues. CDR3 region: CASSGQYSGNTIYF. The CDR3 DNA follows: TGTGCCAGTAGCGGACAGTACTCTGGAAACACCATATATTTT. Together with reference TRBV19 and TRBJ1-3, the CDR3 gives the full variable domain: DGGITQSPKYLFRKEGQNVTLSCEQNLNHDAMYWYRQDPGQGLRLIYYSQIVNDFQKGDIAEGYSVSREKKESFPLTVTSAQKNPTAFYLCASSGQYSGNTIYFGEGSWLTVV.

The chain carries TRBV6-5 and TRBJ1-2; tentative D call: TRBD1 (6 bases). The germline V and J ends were trimmed by 6 bases and 1 base, with 15 bases remaining between them. CDR1 MNHEY and CDR2 SVGAGI come from the germline V gene. The CDR3 has 15 amino acids. For the CDR3, the DNA is TGTGCCAGCAGACCCCGCAGGGGCGATAACTATGGCTACACCTTC. This encodes CASRPRRGDNYGYTF.

The chain has TRBV7-9 and TRBJ2-7, with 12 bases that match TRBD1. Germline V gene sequence: CDR1 SEHNR, CDR2 FQNEAQ (reference sequence). Germline trimming cut 6 bases from V and 6 bases from J; bases unmatched to any gene: 12. The length of the CDR3 is 16 residues. This CDR3 reads CASSFGAPGQGAEQYF. CDR3 coding DNA: TGTGCCAGCAGTTTTGGCGCGCCGGGACAGGGGGCCGAGCAGTACTTC.